The next 22 T cell receptor beta chains were all read from a single sample in a study of T-cell memory formation after mild COVID-19. In TCRdb, the 5' RACE reads were re-called with MiXCR into one record per CDR3 protein. In the table there are approximately 450,000 distinct CDR3 sequences, roughly 18% of which are singletons. Material: PBMCs or a T cell subset sorted from them (not recorded which). All receptors come from an adult woman who had mild COVID-19 (a few samples of this study predate the infection). Cell type and time point are not known.

The gene calls are TRBV5-1 and TRBJ1-1; unclear D gene. Trimming pared 2 bases from V and 5 bases from J, leaving 13 bases between. The CDR3 length is 14 residues. CDR1 and CDR2 (germline): SGHRS, YFSETQ. CDR3 residues: CASSFDVIGTEAFF. CDR3 coding DNA: TGCGCCAGCAGCTTTGACGTTATTGGGACTGAAGCTTTCTTT.

The chain combines TRBV2 with TRBJ2-7, with 7 bases fitting TRBD1. Germline-derived CDR1 and CDR2 are SNHLY and FYNNEI. The trim removed 7 bases at V and 3 bases at J, leaving 12 bases unmatched. The CDR3 consists of 15 residues. In nucleotides, the CDR3 is TGTGCCAGCATCCGTCCGGGACAGCGAAACTACGAGCAGTACTTC. Translating gives CASIRPGQRNYEQYF.

This clonotype was counted a few times. The V and J genes are TRBV20-1 and TRBJ2-3; possible D gene TRBD1, 5 bases. Per the germline V gene, CDR1 is DFQATT and CDR2 is SNEGSKA (reference sequence). The CDR3 extends over 13 amino acids. CDR3 in DNA: TGCAGCAGGGTGGAAAGTAACACAGATACGCAGTATTTT. It encodes CSRVESNTDTQYF.

This chain joins TRBV7-9 and TRBJ1-1; the D is unclear. V was trimmed by 4 bases and J by 3 bases, leaving 12 bases between them. The CDR3 is made up of 14 amino acids. Per the germline V gene, CDR1 is SEHNR and CDR2 is FQNEAQ (reference sequence). CDR3 sequence: CASSSIQEDTEAFF. As DNA, the CDR3 is TGTGCCAGCAGCTCGATTCAGGAGGACACTGAAGCTTTCTTT.

The chain uses TRBV5-1 and TRBJ2-7; 9 bases match TRBD2. The V and J ends lost 6 bases and 3 bases, in that order; junction bases with no gene match: 7. The CDR3 has 14 amino acids. CDR1 SGHRS and CDR2 YFSETQ come from the germline V gene. The CDR3: CASTLGRGGYEQYF. The CDR3 bases are TGCGCCAGCACCCTAGGGCGGGGGGGCTACGAGCAGTACTTC. The whole variable domain, filled in from reference TRBV5-1 and TRBJ2-7, reads KAGVTQTPRYLIKTRGQQVTLSCSPISGHRSVSWYQQTPGQGLQFLFEYFSETQRNKGNFPGRFSGRQFSNSRSEMNVSTLELGDSALYLCASTLGRGGYEQYFGPGTRLTVT.

The chain has TRBV12-3 or TRBV12-4 and TRBJ1-1, with TRBD1 matching over 8 bases. The V gene end was trimmed by 3 bases and the J gene end by 0 bases; junction bases not matched to a gene: 9. The CDR3 has 17 amino acids. CDR3 in DNA: TGTGCCAGCAGTTTCCGACAGGGGTATTCCCTGAACACTGAAGCTTTCTTT. Translated: CASSFRQGYSLNTEAFF.

The sample holds a few counts of this clonotype. V and J are TRBV4-2 and TRBJ2-3, with D perhaps matching TRBD1 or TRBD2 (5 bases each). The ends were cut back, 6 bases at V and 2 bases at J, with 9 bases in the middle. Germline lookup yields CDR1 LGHNA and CDR2 YNFKEQ. This CDR3 region has 13 residues. The CDR3 coding sequence is TGTGCCAGCAGAGGGACCTACACAGATACGCAGTATTTT. It encodes CASRGTYTDTQYF.

This clonotype was seen repeatedly, ten times or more. The V gene is TRBV5-5, the J gene TRBJ1-1; D ambiguous. CDR1 is SGHKS and CDR2 is YYEKEE in the germline V gene (reference sequence). V shed 2 bases and J shed 1 base, with 12 bases lying between them. The CDR3 is made up of 15 amino acids. The CDR3 reads CASSLQPQPNTEAFF. The CDR3, as DNA: TGTGCCAGCAGCTTACAACCCCAACCGAACACTGAAGCTTTCTTT.

The sample holds a few counts of this clonotype. The chain recombines TRBV12-3 or TRBV12-4 with TRBJ2-5; a weak D match, TRBD1 (5 bases). The germline V and J ends were trimmed by 2 bases and 5 bases, with 18 bases remaining between them. This CDR3 region has 16 residues. CDR3 region: CASSLSVGAVSETQYF. CDR3 bases: TGTGCCAGCAGTTTATCGGTTGGGGCTGTGAGTGAGACCCAGTACTTC.

This clonotype came up a few times. The chain recombines TRBV15 with TRBJ1-3; TRBD1 matches 9 bases. The CDR3 contains 17 residues. Germline CDR1 reads LNHNV; CDR2 reads YYDKDF (reference sequence). V lost 3 bases and J lost 4; bases outside the gene matches: 10. The CDR3 DNA sequence: TGTGCCACCAGCAGTGGACAGGGGAGTGTAGGCGGAAACACCATATATTTT. This translates into CATSSGQGSVGGNTIYF.

This chain joins TRBV12-3 or TRBV12-4 and TRBJ1-5; D perhaps matches TRBD1 (5 bases). This CDR3 is 14 amino acids long. V dropped 3 bases and J dropped 7 bases, with 13 bases sitting between them. CDR3 sequence: CASSFGGRGQPQHF. The CDR3 nucleotides read TGTGCCAGCAGTTTTGGGGGAAGGGGACAGCCCCAGCATTTT.

The chain recombines TRBV12-3 or TRBV12-4 with TRBJ2-5; perhaps TRBD1 as D (6 bases). V lost 5 bases, J lost 2 bases, and 15 bases lay in between. The CDR3 is made up of 15 amino acids. The CDR3 reads CASSVRTAPQETQYF. The CDR3 DNA follows: TGTGCCAGCAGTGTCAGGACAGCGCCTCAAGAGACCCAGTACTTC.

This rearrangement joins TRBV9 to TRBJ2-1; 8 nucleotides agree with TRBD2. V gave up 4 bases and J gave up 5 bases; unmatched junction bases: 8. From germline, CDR1 is SGDLS and CDR2 YYNGEE. There are 15 residues in the CDR3. As DNA, the CDR3 is TGTGCCAGCAGCCCTCATAGCGGGATAAACAATGAGCAGTTCTTC. This sequence encodes CASSPHSGINNEQFF.

The CDR3 region is CASSVAGTGVNNEQFF. The CDR3 region has the DNA TGTGCCAGCAGCGTCGCCGGGACAGGCGTTAACAATGAGCAGTTCTTC. The chain has TRBV7-9 and TRBJ2-1, with 8 positions matching TRBD1. The CDR3 extends over 16 amino acids. The germline V gene encodes CDR1 SEHNR and CDR2 FQNEAQ (reference sequence). The J segment lost 5 bases and the V segment lost 5 bases, leaving 11 bases of the junction unmatched.

This clonotype was seen a handful of times. The chain uses TRBV7-9 and TRBJ2-1; 11 positions agree with TRBD1. This CDR3 contains 17 residues. The V segment lost 5 bases and the J segment 5 bases; nucleotides outside the gene matches: 11. Germline V gene data show CDR1 as SEHNR and CDR2 as FQNEAQ (reference sequence). CDR3 protein: CASSRLIGTGGHNEQFF. The DNA of the CDR3 is TGTGCCAGCAGCCGACTAATTGGGACAGGGGGTCACAATGAGCAGTTCTTC.

The chain has TRBV30 and TRBJ2-5; either TRBD1 or TRBD2 may fit D (6 bases each). CDR1 is GTSNPN and CDR2 is SVGIG in the germline V gene (reference sequence). This CDR3 has 13 amino acids. Trimming cost V 6 bases and J 4 bases, with 15 bases left between them. CDR3 residues: CACVEGVVETQYF. DNA of the CDR3: TGTGCCTGTGTGGAGGGGGTGGTAGAGACCCAGTACTTC.

The chain combines TRBV12-3 or TRBV12-4 with TRBJ2-7; 11 bases are a match to TRBD2. The V gene end was trimmed by 6 bases and the J gene end by 7 bases; junction bases not matched to a gene: 8. The CDR3 length is 14 residues. The CDR3 coding sequence is TGTGCCAGCAGCCTCCCCCGGACTAGCGGGGAGCAGTACTTC. Its protein is CASSLPRTSGEQYF.

The chain joins TRBV12-3 or TRBV12-4 to TRBJ2-4; 8 bases match TRBD2. V was clipped by 3 bases and J by 7 bases; unmatched bases: 8. This CDR3 comprises 15 residues. The CDR3 DNA is TGTGCCAGCAGTTTGGAAGCGGGAGTTGCTAACATTCAGTACTTC. Protein: CASSLEAGVANIQYF.

This clonotype was picked up a small number of times. The chain uses TRBV19 and TRBJ1-1; TRBD1 is a possible D gene (5 bases). The CDR3 totals 13 residues. Deletions cut 5 bases from V and 7 bases from J, with 14 bases between. From germline, CDR1 is LNHDA and CDR2 SQIVND (reference sequence). Here the CDR3 DNA reads TGTGCCAGTAGTCCACGGGGCCACCTTGAAGCTTTCTTT. This translates into CASSPRGHLEAFF.

In this sample, this clonotype turned up a few times. The chain links TRBV29-1 to TRBJ2-1; possibly TRBD1 for D (6 bases). V lost 4 bases and J 3 bases, leaving 13 bases between the germline ends. The CDR3 sequence is 14 residues long. Germline V gene lookup returns CDR1 SQVTM and CDR2 ANQGSEA. Here the CDR3 reads CSVGTGSFYNEQFF. CDR3 bases: TGCAGCGTTGGTACAGGGTCCTTCTACAATGAGCAGTTCTTC.

This clonotype was counted a few times. The chain is built from TRBV6-5 and TRBJ1-1, with D unclear. Trimming shortened V by 7 bases and J by 7 bases, and 16 bases separated the two germline ends. CDR3 length: 13 amino acids. From germline, CDR1 is MNHEY and CDR2 SVGAGI. CDR3 loop: CASNIMAAGEAFF. The CDR3 DNA reads TGTGCCAGCAACATTATGGCAGCGGGTGAAGCTTTCTTT.

The chain carries TRBV12-3 or TRBV12-4 and TRBJ2-7, with D hard to call. The ends were cut back, 1 base at V and 4 bases at J, with 11 bases in the middle. This CDR3 is 14 amino acids long. The CDR3 reads CASSLVTSRYEQYF. CDR3 in DNA: TGTGCCAGCAGTTTAGTTACCAGTAGGTACGAGCAGTACTTC.